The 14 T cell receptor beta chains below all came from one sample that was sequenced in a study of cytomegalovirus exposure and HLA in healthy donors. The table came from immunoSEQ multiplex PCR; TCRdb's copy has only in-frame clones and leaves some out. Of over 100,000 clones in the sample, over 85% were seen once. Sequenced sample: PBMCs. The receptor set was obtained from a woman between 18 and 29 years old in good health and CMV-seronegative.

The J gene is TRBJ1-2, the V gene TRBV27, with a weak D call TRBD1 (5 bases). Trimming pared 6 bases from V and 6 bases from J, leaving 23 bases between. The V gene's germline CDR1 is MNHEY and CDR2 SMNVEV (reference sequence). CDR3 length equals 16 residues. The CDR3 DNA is TGTGCCAGCAGCCGGGCCCAGACAGATCGGGTCCATGGCTACACCTTC. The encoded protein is CASSRAQTDRVHGYTF.

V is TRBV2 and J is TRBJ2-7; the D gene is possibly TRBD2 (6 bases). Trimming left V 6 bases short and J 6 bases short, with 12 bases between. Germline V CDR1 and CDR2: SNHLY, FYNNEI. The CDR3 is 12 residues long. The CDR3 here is CASRGDGGEQYF. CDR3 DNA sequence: TGTGCCAGCAGGGGCGACGGGGGCGAGCAGTACTTC.

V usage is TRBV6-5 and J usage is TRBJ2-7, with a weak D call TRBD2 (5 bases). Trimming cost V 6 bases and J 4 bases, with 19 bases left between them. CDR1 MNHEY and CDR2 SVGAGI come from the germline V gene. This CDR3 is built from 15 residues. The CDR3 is CASSPPYGDRYEQYF. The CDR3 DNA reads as TGTGCCAGCAGCCCTCCCTACGGGGATCGGTACGAGCAGTACTTC.

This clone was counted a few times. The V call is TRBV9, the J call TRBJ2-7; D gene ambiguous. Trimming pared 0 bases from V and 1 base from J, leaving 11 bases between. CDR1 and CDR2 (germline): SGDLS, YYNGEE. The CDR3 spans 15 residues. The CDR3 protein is CASSVGSEISYEQYF. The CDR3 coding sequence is TGTGCCAGCAGCGTAGGGTCAGAAATATCCTACGAGCAGTACTTC.

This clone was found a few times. The DNA of the CDR3 is TGTGCCAGCAGCCAAGGTCATTCGGGAGTCCTACGGGAGCAGTACTTC. Amino acids: CASSQGHSGVLREQYF. V and J are TRBV14 and TRBJ2-7, with D possibly matching TRBD2 (6 bases). The CDR3 loop spans 16 amino acids. Germline CDR1 and CDR2: SGHDN and FVKESK. Trimming cost V 1 base and J 7 bases, with 20 bases left between them. Filled out from reference TRBV14 and TRBJ2-7, the complete variable domain reads EAGVTQFPSHSVIEKGQTVTLRCDPISGHDNLYWYRRVMGKEIKFLLHFVKESKQDESGMPNNRFLAERTGGTYSTLKVQPAELEDSGVYFCASSQGHSGVLREQYFGPGTRLTVT.

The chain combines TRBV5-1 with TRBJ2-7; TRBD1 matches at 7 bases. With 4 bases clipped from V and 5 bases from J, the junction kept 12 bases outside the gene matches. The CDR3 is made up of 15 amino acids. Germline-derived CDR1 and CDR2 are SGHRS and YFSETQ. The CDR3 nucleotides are TGCGCCAGCAGCCGCCGGGACAGTCGAATCGACGAGCAGTACTTC. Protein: CASSRRDSRIDEQYF.

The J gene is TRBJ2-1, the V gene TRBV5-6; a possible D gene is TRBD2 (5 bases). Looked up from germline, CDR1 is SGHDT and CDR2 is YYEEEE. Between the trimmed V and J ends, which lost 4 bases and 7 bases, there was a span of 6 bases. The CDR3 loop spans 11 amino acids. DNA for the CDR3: TGTGCCAGCAGCAGGGAGAATGAGCAGTTCTTC. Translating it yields CASSRENEQFF. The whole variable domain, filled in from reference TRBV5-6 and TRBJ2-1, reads DAGVTQSPTHLIKTRGQQVTLRCSPKSGHDTVSWYQQALGQGPQFIFQYYEEEERQRGNFPDRFSGHQFPNYSSELNVNALLLGDSALYLCASSRENEQFFGPGTRLTVL.

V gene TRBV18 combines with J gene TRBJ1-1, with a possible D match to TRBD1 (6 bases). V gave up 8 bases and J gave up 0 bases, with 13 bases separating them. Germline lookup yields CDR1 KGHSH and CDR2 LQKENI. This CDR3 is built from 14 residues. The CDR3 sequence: CASPTDRMNTEAFF. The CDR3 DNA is TGTGCCAGCCCAACCGACAGGATGAACACTGAAGCTTTCTTT.

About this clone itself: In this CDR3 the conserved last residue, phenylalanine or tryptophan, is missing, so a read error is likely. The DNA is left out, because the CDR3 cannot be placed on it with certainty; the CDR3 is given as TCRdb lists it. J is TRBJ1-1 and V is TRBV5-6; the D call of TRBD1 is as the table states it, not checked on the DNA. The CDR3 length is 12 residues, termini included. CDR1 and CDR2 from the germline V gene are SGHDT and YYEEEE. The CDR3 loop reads CASSRQTGDPIL.

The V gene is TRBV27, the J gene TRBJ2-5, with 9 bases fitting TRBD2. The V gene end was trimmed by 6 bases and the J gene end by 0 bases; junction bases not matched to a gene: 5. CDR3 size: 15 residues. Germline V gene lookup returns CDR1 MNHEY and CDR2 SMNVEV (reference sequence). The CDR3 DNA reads TGTGCCAGCAGAAGCGGGAGGCCGTACCAAGAGACCCAGTACTTC. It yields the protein CASRSGRPYQETQYF.

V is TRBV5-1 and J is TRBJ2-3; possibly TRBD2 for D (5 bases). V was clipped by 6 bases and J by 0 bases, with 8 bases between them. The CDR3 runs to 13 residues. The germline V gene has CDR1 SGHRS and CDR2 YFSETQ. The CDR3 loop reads CASTSSSTDTQYF. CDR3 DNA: TGCGCCAGCACTAGCAGCAGCACAGATACGCAGTATTTT.

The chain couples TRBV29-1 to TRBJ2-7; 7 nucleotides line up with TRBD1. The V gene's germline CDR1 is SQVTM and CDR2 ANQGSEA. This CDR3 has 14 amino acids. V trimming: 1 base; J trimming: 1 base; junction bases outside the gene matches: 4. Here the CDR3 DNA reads TGCAGCGTTGAAGTTTTACAGGGGTCCTACGAGCAGTACTTC. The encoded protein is CSVEVLQGSYEQYF.

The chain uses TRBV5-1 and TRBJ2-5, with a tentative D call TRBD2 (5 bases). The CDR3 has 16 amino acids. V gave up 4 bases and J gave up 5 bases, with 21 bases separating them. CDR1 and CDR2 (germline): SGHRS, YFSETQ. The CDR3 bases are TGCGCCAGCAGCCCTCCGCTGGGGAGTATTGACGAGACCCAGTACTTC. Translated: CASSPPLGSIDETQYF.

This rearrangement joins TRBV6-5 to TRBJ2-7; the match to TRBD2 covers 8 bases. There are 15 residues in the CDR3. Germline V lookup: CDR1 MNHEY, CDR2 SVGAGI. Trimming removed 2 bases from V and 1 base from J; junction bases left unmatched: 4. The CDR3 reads CASSYEAGASYEQYF. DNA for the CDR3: TGTGCCAGCAGTTACGAAGCGGGGGCTTCCTACGAGCAGTACTTC.